Shown below are 21 T cell receptor beta chains from a single sample sequenced in a study of T cell responses to AZD1222 COVID-19 vaccine. Assay: immunoSEQ multiplex PCR; the TCRdb copy retains only in-frame clones and omits some. The profile shows 88,000 or so clones, around 86% of them singletons. Sequencing was performed on peripheral blood, taken on day 0 of AZD1222 vaccination. The receptors here all came from an adult in good health.

J is TRBJ1-2 and V is TRBV7-2; tentative D call: TRBD1 (5 bases). Trimming removed 3 bases from V and 5 bases from J, with 19 bases in between. Germline V gives CDR1 SGHTA, CDR2 FQGNSA. This CDR3 is built from 16 residues. The chain's CDR3 is CASSFGPGAVMYGYTF. CDR3 DNA: TGTGCCAGCAGCTTTGGGCCTGGGGCAGTGATGTATGGCTACACCTTC.

This clone was recorded only once. V usage is TRBV19 and J usage is TRBJ1-3; D gene uncertain. V lost 3 bases to trimming and J lost 7 bases, with 19 bases between them. This CDR3 has 16 residues. Germline V gives CDR1 LNHDA, CDR2 SQIVND (reference sequence). The CDR3 is CASSMGGTLGTNTIYF. The CDR3 coding sequence is TGTGCCAGTAGTATGGGTGGTACCCTCGGTACGAACACCATATATTTT.

This clone has a single count. The J gene is TRBJ2-3, the V gene TRBV30, with a weak D call TRBD1 (5 bases). Germline V gene sequence: CDR1 GTSNPN, CDR2 SVGIG (reference sequence). The CDR3 spans 14 residues. V shed 4 bases and J shed 0 bases, with 11 bases lying between them. The CDR3 spells CAWTQGFSTDTQYF. CDR3 in DNA: TGTGCCTGGACTCAGGGTTTTAGCACAGATACGCAGTATTTT.

This chain links TRBV19 with TRBJ2-2; TRBD2 aligns across 8 bases. V lost 3 bases and J lost 5; bases outside the gene matches: 5. Germline lookup yields CDR1 LNHDA and CDR2 SQIVND (reference sequence). The CDR3 spans 15 residues. The CDR3 loop is CASSIRVAGTGELFF. CDR3 nucleotides: TGTGCCAGTAGTATTAGGGTAGCGGGGACCGGGGAGCTGTTTTTT. Full variable domain (remainder filled in from reference TRBV19 and TRBJ2-2): DGGITQSPKYLFRKEGQNVTLSCEQNLNHDAMYWYRQDPGQGLRLIYYSQIVNDFQKGDIAEGYSVSREKKESFPLTVTSAQKNPTAFYLCASSIRVAGTGELFFGEGSRLTVL.

The chain couples TRBV10-1 to TRBJ2-1, with TRBD1 matching 7 bases. The CDR3 extends over 16 amino acids. V shed 4 bases, J shed 10 bases, and the junction held 16 bases outside the gene matches. From germline, CDR1 is WNHNN and CDR2 SYGVQD (reference sequence). For the CDR3, the DNA is TGCGCCAGCAGTGCAATTAGGACAGGCCCCCTAGGAGAGCAGTTCTTC. As protein: CASSAIRTGPLGEQFF.

V and J are TRBV2 and TRBJ1-1; D is ambiguous. The CDR3 loop spans 13 amino acids. The germline V gene encodes CDR1 SNHLY and CDR2 FYNNEI. V was trimmed by 8 bases and J by 0 bases, leaving 10 bases between them. CDR3: CASQREVNTEAFF. DNA for the CDR3: TGTGCCAGCCAGAGGGAGGTGAACACTGAAGCTTTCTTT. Using reference TRBV2 and TRBJ1-1 for the parts outside the CDR3, the full variable domain is EPEVTQTPSHQVTQMGQEVILRCVPISNHLYFYWYRQILGQKVEFLVSFYNNEISEKSEIFDDQFSVERPDGSNFTLKIRSTKLEDSAMYFCASQREVNTEAFFGQGTRLTVV.

V is TRBV5-4 and J is TRBJ2-1, with 13 bases aligning to TRBD2. Germline-derived CDR1 and CDR2 are SGHNT and YYREEE (reference sequence). The CDR3 contains 20 residues. V dropped 2 bases and J dropped 0; count of bases not matched to a gene: 11. CDR3 bases: TGTGCCAGCAGCTTTTATTTGACTAGCGGGGGGTTTAGCTCCTACAATGAGCAGTTCTTC. It specifies CASSFYLTSGGFSSYNEQFF. Complete variable domain (other parts from reference TRBV5-4 and TRBJ2-1): ETGVTQSPTHLIKTRGQQVTLRCSSQSGHNTVSWYQQALGQGPQFIFQYYREEENGRGNFPPRFSGLQFPNYSSELNVNALELDDSALYLCASSFYLTSGGFSSYNEQFFGPGTRLTVL.

V usage is TRBV3-1 (or the pseudogene TRBV3-2) and J usage is TRBJ2-7; 9 positions match TRBD1. Germline CDR1 reads LGHDT; CDR2 reads YNNKEL (reference sequence). The V gene end was trimmed by 4 bases and the J gene end by 6 bases; junction bases not matched to a gene: 4. The CDR3 is 13 amino acids. Here the CDR3 reads CASSLQGAGEQYF. CDR3 DNA: TGTGCCAGCAGCCTACAGGGGGCGGGCGAGCAGTACTTC.

The chain carries TRBV3-1 (or the pseudogene TRBV3-2) and TRBJ1-1; D gene unclear. Trimming pared 3 bases from V and 3 bases from J, leaving 5 bases between. Germline CDR1 is LGHDT and CDR2 is YNNKEL (reference sequence). The CDR3 has 12 residues. The CDR3 sequence: CASSHRDTEAFF. CDR3 in DNA: TGTGCCAGCAGCCATCGGGACACTGAAGCTTTCTTT.

CDR3 coding DNA: TGCGCCAGCAGCCAAGATCCGGGCGGCCTCACTGAAGCTTTCTTT. Translation gives CASSQDPGGLTEAFF. V gene TRBV4-3 combines with J gene TRBJ1-1; the D is unclear. V lost 0 bases, J lost 4 bases, and 12 bases lay in between. Germline values: CDR1 LGHNA, CDR2 YSLEER. CDR3 size: 15 residues.

The chain is built from TRBV28 and TRBJ1-2; 10 bases are shared with TRBD1. The J segment lost 8 bases and the V segment lost 5 bases, leaving 8 bases of the junction unmatched. The CDR3 extends over 14 amino acids. Germline V gene data show CDR1 as MDHEN and CDR2 as SYDVKM. The CDR3 coding sequence is TGTGCCAGCAGTCCCGGGACAGGGGTGTACGGCTACACCTTC. Amino acid sequence: CASSPGTGVYGYTF.

The genes are TRBV24-1 and TRBJ1-1; 9 positions match TRBD1. The CDR3 sequence is 19 residues long. Germline CDR1 and CDR2: KGHDR and SFDVKD. Trimming cost V 7 bases and J 0 bases; bases outside gene matches: 17. The CDR3 region is CATREAGQGRLFMNTEAFF. Written as DNA, the CDR3 is TGTGCCACCAGGGAGGCGGGACAGGGTCGACTATTTATGAACACTGAAGCTTTCTTT.

The chain joins TRBV7-9 to TRBJ1-6; D is possibly TRBD1 (6 bases). Trimming took 3 bases from V and 4 from J, leaving 13 bases between them. The germline V gene encodes CDR1 SEHNR and CDR2 FQNEAQ (reference sequence). This CDR3 has 16 residues. The CDR3 bases are TGTGCCAGCAGCTTCAGGGGAGCGGGTTATAATTCACCCCTCCACTTT. This gives the protein CASSFRGAGYNSPLHF.

The chain has TRBV27 and TRBJ2-7; possibly TRBD1 or TRBD2 for D (6 bases each). This CDR3 region has 14 residues. The V and J ends lost 6 bases and 7 bases respectively, with 19 bases between them. Germline V lookup: CDR1 MNHEY, CDR2 SMNVEV (reference sequence). In DNA, the CDR3 is TGTGCCAGCAGGGGGGGCCCACTCTTAGGGGAGCAGTACTTC. Its protein product is CASRGGPLLGEQYF.

V usage is TRBV7-9 and J usage is TRBJ1-1; D call uncertain. Germline V gene data show CDR1 as SEHNR and CDR2 as FQNEAQ (reference sequence). The CDR3 runs 15 residues. V lost 5 bases and J 1 base, leaving 14 bases between the germline ends. The CDR3 DNA is TGTGCCAGCAGCCCACGTCCTACTGGGAACACTGAAGCTTTCTTT. Residues: CASSPRPTGNTEAFF.

The chain carries TRBV7-3 and TRBJ2-7; no definite D call. Germline loops: CDR1 SGHTA, CDR2 FQGTGA. The CDR3 consists of 14 residues. V dropped 5 bases and J dropped 3 bases, with 14 bases sitting between them. CDR3 amino acids: CASSHPLTCYEQYF. For the CDR3, the DNA is TGTGCCAGCAGCCATCCCCTGACATGCTACGAGCAGTACTTC.

The table lists this clone with a few counts. No DNA is shown, since the ends of the CDR3 on it are uncertain; the CDR3 is the one TCRdb lists. The chain couples TRBV27 to TRBJ1-2. Inclusive of both ends, the CDR3 amounts to 13 amino acids. Germline loops: CDR1 MNHEY, CDR2 SMNVEV (reference sequence). The CDR3 here is CASSSSGTYGYTF.

This sequence joins TRBV5-4 and TRBJ2-7; no clear D gene. Deletions cut 4 bases from V and 4 bases from J, with 9 bases between. The CDR3 length is 12 residues. Germline CDR1 is SGHNT and CDR2 is YYREEE (reference sequence). The CDR3 sequence is CASSENLYEQYF. In DNA form, the CDR3 reads TGTGCCAGCAGCGAGAATCTATACGAGCAGTACTTC.

The chain carries TRBV18 and TRBJ1-2; a possible D gene is TRBD1 (5 bases). CDR1 is KGHSH, CDR2 LQKENI, per germline. This CDR3 comprises 13 residues. Trimming pared 5 bases from V and 2 bases from J, leaving 9 bases between. The CDR3 nucleotides read TGTGCCAGCTCAGCCGACAGAAACTATGGCTACACCTTC. It yields the protein CASSADRNYGYTF.

This chain joins TRBV20-1 and TRBJ2-2; 7 positions match TRBD1. This CDR3 is built from 17 residues. From germline, CDR1 is DFQATT and CDR2 SNEGSKA (reference sequence). The junction had 11 bases not matched to a gene; V was cut back by 3 bases and J by 1 base. CDR3 sequence (DNA): TGCAGTGCTAGTATCGGCAGGGGGATTCTGAACACCGGGGAGCTGTTTTTT. Its protein product is CSASIGRGILNTGELFF.

The chain uses TRBV3-1 (or the pseudogene TRBV3-2) and TRBJ2-1; D is uncertain. The CDR3 totals 15 residues. CDR1 and CDR2 (germline): LGHDT, YNNKEL (reference sequence). Between the trimmed V and J ends, which lost 0 bases and 0 bases, there was a span of 6 bases. The CDR3 region has the DNA TGTGCCAGCAGCCAAGATACTGGCTCCTACAATGAGCAGTTCTTC. Its translation: CASSQDTGSYNEQFF.